A single sample gave rise to the 21 T cell receptor beta chains below, sequenced in a study of PD-1 blockade in classical Hodgkin lymphoma. The assay was immunoSEQ multiplex PCR, and TCRdb's table has in-frame clones only and misses some. There are under 95,000 clones in the sample; 80% to 95% occur only once, and 2.6% lies in the top ten. Each of the patients experienced relapse following autologous stem cell transplantation, and their brentuximab vedotin exposure differed. The sequences come from peripheral blood mononuclear cells (PBMCs), collected before the second cycle of nivolumab. Receptor source: a human donor with classical Hodgkin lymphoma.

The chain recombines TRBV4-2 with TRBJ2-7, with 11 positions matching TRBD1. Germline V lookup: CDR1 LGHNA, CDR2 YNFKEQ. This CDR3 contains 17 residues. The V segment lost 2 bases and the J segment 7 bases; nucleotides outside the gene matches: 13. The CDR3 protein is CASSQLMAGQGAREQYF. In DNA, the CDR3 is TGTGCCAGCAGCCAACTTATGGCCGGACAGGGGGCGCGGGAGCAGTACTTC.

This chain uses TRBV30 with TRBJ1-3, with D maybe TRBD1 (6 bases). Germline loops: CDR1 GTSNPN, CDR2 SVGIG (reference sequence). Trimming took 3 bases from V and 1 from J, leaving 10 bases between them. The length of the CDR3 is 14 residues. CDR3 in DNA: TGTGCCTGGAGGCTCAGGGGTTCTGGAAACACCATATATTTT. Its protein is CAWRLRGSGNTIYF.

The genes are TRBV11-2 and TRBJ2-1; no definite D call. Trimming removed 0 bases at V and 0 bases at J, with 9 bases between. The CDR3 is made up of 16 amino acids. Germline CDR1 is SGHAT and CDR2 is FQNNGV. The CDR3 here is CASSLDLQISYNEQFF. The CDR3, as DNA: TGTGCCAGCAGCTTAGACCTGCAGATCTCCTACAATGAGCAGTTCTTC.

CDR3 bases: TGTGCCAGCTCACGGGGGGCACAAGAGACCCAGTACTTC. Translated, it gives CASSRGAQETQYF. The gene calls are TRBV18 and TRBJ2-5, with D perhaps matching TRBD1 or TRBD2 (6 bases each). Germline V gene lookup returns CDR1 KGHSH and CDR2 LQKENI. The CDR3 contains 13 residues. The V end was cut by 4 bases, the J end by 2 bases, with 8 bases between. The full variable domain, its missing parts supplied by reference TRBV18 and TRBJ2-5, is NAGVMQNPRHLVRRRGQEARLRCSPMKGHSHVYWYRQLPEEGLKFMVYLQKENIIDESGMPKERFSAEFPKEGPSILRIQQVVRGDSAAYFCASSRGAQETQYFGPGTRLLVL.

With regard to this clone: The junction departs from germline at one end; a sequencing error may be responsible. The J gene is TRBJ1-1, the V gene TRBV29-1; 11 nucleotides line up with TRBD1. This CDR3 comprises 11 residues. From germline, CDR1 is SQVTM and CDR2 ANQGSEA. Here the CDR3 reads CSVGTGGKTLF. The CDR3 nucleotides read TGCAGCGTGGGGACAGGGGGGAAGACTCTCTTT.

V gene TRBV14 combines with J gene TRBJ2-3, with a weak D call TRBD2 (6 bases). The CDR3 consists of 15 residues. Germline CDR1 and CDR2: SGHDN and FVKESK. V was pared by 3 bases and J by 0 bases, with 10 bases between. Here the CDR3 reads CASSQLASSTDTQYF. As DNA, the CDR3 is TGTGCCAGCAGCCAGCTAGCGTCTAGCACAGATACGCAGTATTTT.

This chain links TRBV7-6 with TRBJ1-4, with D unclear. The CDR3 runs to 14 residues. CDR1 and CDR2 (germline): SGHVS, FNYEAQ. V lost 5 bases and J lost 0, with 7 bases in between. As DNA, the CDR3 is TGTGCCAGCAGCCCTGGATCAACTAATGAAAAACTGTTTTTT. It encodes CASSPGSTNEKLFF.

The gene calls are TRBV19 and TRBJ2-7; D is possibly TRBD1 (6 bases). This CDR3 contains 12 residues. Deletions cut 6 bases from V and 6 bases from J, with 12 bases between. Germline V CDR1 and CDR2: LNHDA, SQIVND (reference sequence). This CDR3 is CASSQGQSEQYF. For the CDR3, the DNA is TGTGCCAGTAGCCAAGGACAGTCCGAGCAGTACTTC.

J is TRBJ1-5 and V is TRBV27; a possible D gene is TRBD1 (6 bases). This CDR3 has 14 residues. Per germline, CDR1 MNHEY and CDR2 SMNVEV (reference sequence). V shed 2 bases and J shed 7 bases, with 12 bases lying between them. The CDR3 region is CASSLQGSGQPQHF. As DNA, the CDR3 is TGTGCCAGCAGTTTACAGGGGAGCGGGCAGCCCCAGCATTTT.

V usage is TRBV2 and J usage is TRBJ2-1; TRBD1 matches 8 bases. V shed 11 bases, J shed 4 bases, and the junction held 13 bases outside the gene matches. Germline assignment: CDR1 SNHLY and CDR2 FYNNEI. CDR3 length: 15 residues. CDR3 residues: CACHAGTGVYNEQFF. Here the CDR3 DNA reads TGTGCCTGCCATGCCGGGACAGGAGTTTACAATGAGCAGTTCTTC.

The chain joins TRBV9 to TRBJ2-5, with D maybe TRBD1 (7 bases). Germline CDR1 reads SGDLS; CDR2 reads YYNGEE. The CDR3 runs to 16 residues. V was pared by 0 bases and J by 2 bases, with 14 bases between. The CDR3 coding sequence is TGTGCCAGCAGCGTAGCTGGAGGGGGCGGGCAAGAGACCCAGTACTTC. Translating gives CASSVAGGGGQETQYF.

This clone was recorded once. The chain combines TRBV2 with TRBJ2-7; the D is unclear. This CDR3 is built from 13 residues. V dropped 4 bases and J dropped 6 bases, with 13 bases sitting between them. The germline V gene has CDR1 SNHLY and CDR2 FYNNEI. CDR3 protein: CASSGFEVGEQYF. CDR3 DNA sequence: TGTGCCAGCAGTGGTTTTGAGGTGGGCGAGCAGTACTTC.

This clone was picked up one time. This chain connects TRBV4-1 to TRBJ2-7; 7 bases are shared with TRBD2. CDR3 length: 15 amino acids. Germline-derived CDR1 and CDR2 are MGHRA and YSYEKL. The J segment lost 6 bases and the V segment lost 1 base, leaving 9 bases of the junction unmatched. This CDR3 reads CASSQAGGPGGEQYF. For the CDR3, the DNA is TGCGCCAGCAGCCAAGCTGGCGGGCCGGGGGGCGAGCAGTACTTC.

The chain uses TRBV5-1 and TRBJ2-7; no definite D call. CDR1 and CDR2 (germline): SGHRS, YFSETQ. The length of the CDR3 is 13 residues. The V and J ends lost 5 bases and 5 bases respectively, with 14 bases between them. In DNA, the CDR3 is TGCGCCAGCAGTATGACAACCAAGGACGAGCAGTACTTC. Its translation: CASSMTTKDEQYF.

The chain combines TRBV4-1 with TRBJ2-1; unclear D gene. Germline assignment: CDR1 MGHRA and CDR2 YSYEKL. This CDR3 is built from 12 residues. With 0 bases removed from V and 9 bases from J, the gap between germline ends came to 6 bases. CDR3 nucleotide sequence: TGCGCCAGCAGCCAAGATAGGGTTGAGCAGTTCTTC. The encoded protein is CASSQDRVEQFF.

This rearrangement joins TRBV9 to TRBJ1-2, with D perhaps matching TRBD1 (5 bases). V lost 5 bases to trimming and J lost 5 bases, with 19 bases between them. Per germline, CDR1 SGDLS and CDR2 YYNGEE. This CDR3 region has 15 residues. CDR3 DNA sequence: TGTGCCAGCAGGTCGTTCGGAGGGGCTGGGTATGGCTACACCTTC. Amino acids: CASRSFGGAGYGYTF.

V usage is TRBV30 and J usage is TRBJ1-1; D unresolved. With 5 bases removed from V and 3 bases from J, the gap between germline ends came to 7 bases. The CDR3 length is 11 residues. Germline V lookup: CDR1 GTSNPN, CDR2 SVGIG (reference sequence). Here the CDR3 DNA reads TGTGCCTGGTGCAGAGACACTGAAGCTTTCTTT. It codes for CAWCRDTEAFF.

This clone has more than one count but fewer than ten. The gene calls are TRBV10-2 and TRBJ2-1, with no clear D. The CDR3 length is 13 residues. V lost 6 bases and J 2 bases, leaving 8 bases between the germline ends. The germline V gene encodes CDR1 WSHSY and CDR2 SAAADI. CDR3 DNA: TGCGCCAGCAGCGCCCCGCCCTACAATGAGCAGTTCTTC. Its protein product is CASSAPPYNEQFF.

This rearrangement joins TRBV30 to TRBJ2-2, with D tentatively TRBD2 (6 bases). The CDR3 runs to 15 residues. The V and J ends lost 3 bases and 2 bases respectively, with 13 bases between them. Germline values: CDR1 GTSNPN, CDR2 SVGIG (reference sequence). CDR3 amino acids: CAWSRGSTNTGELFF. The CDR3 coding sequence is TGTGCCTGGAGCCGGGGGTCTACAAACACCGGGGAGCTGTTTTTT.

The genes are TRBV25-1 and TRBJ2-3; D is unclear. The germline V and J ends were trimmed by 5 bases and 0 bases, with 12 bases remaining between them. This CDR3 is built from 15 residues. Looked up from germline, CDR1 is MGHDK and CDR2 is SYGVNS. CDR3 residues: CASSFPTTSTDTQYF. The CDR3 DNA follows: TGTGCCAGCAGTTTCCCAACCACTAGCACAGATACGCAGTATTTT.

CDR3 DNA: TGTGCCAGCAGTTTTTATGCAGGGTCGAGTGGGGCCAACGTCCTGACTTTC. Its translation: CASSFYAGSSGANVLTF. V and J are TRBV27 and TRBJ2-6, with D perhaps matching TRBD1 (5 bases). The V gene lost 3 bases and the J gene lost 3 bases, with 15 bases spanning the gap. The germline V gene has CDR1 MNHEY and CDR2 SMNVEV (reference sequence). CDR3 size: 17 residues. Together with reference TRBV27 and TRBJ2-6, the CDR3 gives the full variable domain: EAQVTQNPRYLITVTGKKLTVTCSQNMNHEYMSWYRQDPGLGLRQIYYSMNVEVTDKGDVPEGYKVSRKEKRNFPLILESPSPNQTSLYFCASSFYAGSSGANVLTFGAGSRLTVL.